These 3 T cell receptor beta chains originate from one sample sequenced in a study of T cells in Graves' hyperthyroidism and ophthalmopathy. Amplified regions were TCR beta CDR3 sequences from RNA transcripts. The TCR CDR3 first-round RT-PCR relied on the HTBI primer set. TCRdb itself ran the multiplex PCR reads through MiXCR, one entry per CDR3 protein. Of about 740,000 distinct CDR3 sequences listed, less than 15% are singletons. Sequencing was carried out using blood. The receptors derive from a woman aged 18 to 35 with Graves' hyperthyroidism.

This clonotype was counted many times. The chain employs TRBV27 and TRBJ2-7; D is undetermined. Trimming stripped 11 bases from V and 2 bases from J, with 16 bases between. Germline V gene data show CDR1 as MNHEY and CDR2 as SMNVEV (reference sequence). This CDR3 comprises 13 residues. The CDR3 reads CAVGLYGPYEQYF. CDR3 DNA: TGTGCCGTCGGCCTTTACGGGCCCTACGAGCAGTACTTC.

This clonotype was observed a single time. The chain uses TRBV2 and TRBJ2-7, with TRBD2 matching over 10 bases. Germline-derived CDR1 and CDR2 are SNHLY and FYNNEI. The ends lost 4 bases at V and 2 bases at J; junction bases unmatched: 5. The CDR3 runs to 15 residues. CDR3 in DNA: TGTGCCAGCAGTGGAGCTAGCGGGAGTCCCTACGAGCAGTACTTC. Translated: CASSGASGSPYEQYF.

This clonotype was picked up a small number of times. This clone may be a read error of a much larger clone one base away. The CDR3 loop is CAWSSGNSPLHF. CDR3 DNA sequence: TGTGCCTGGAGTTCAGGGAATTCACCCCTCCACTTT. The chain employs TRBV30 and TRBJ1-6; the D gene is possibly TRBD1 (5 bases). This CDR3 spans 12 amino acids. V gave up 2 bases and J gave up 7 bases, with 6 bases separating them. In germline, CDR1 is GTSNPN, CDR2 SVGIG (reference sequence).